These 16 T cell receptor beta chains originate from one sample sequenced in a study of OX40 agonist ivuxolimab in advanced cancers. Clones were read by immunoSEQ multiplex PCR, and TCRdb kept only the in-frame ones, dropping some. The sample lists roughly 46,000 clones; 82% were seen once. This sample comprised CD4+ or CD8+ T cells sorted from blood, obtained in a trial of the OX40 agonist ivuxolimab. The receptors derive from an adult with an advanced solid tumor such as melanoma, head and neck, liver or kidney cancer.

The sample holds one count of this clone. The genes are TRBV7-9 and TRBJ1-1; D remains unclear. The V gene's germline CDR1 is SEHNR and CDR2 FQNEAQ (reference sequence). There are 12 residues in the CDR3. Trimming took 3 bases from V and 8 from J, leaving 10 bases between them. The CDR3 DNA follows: TGTGCCAGCAGCTTTGGTCCCTTAGAAGCTTTCTTT. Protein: CASSFGPLEAFF.

The CDR3 loop reads CATRTGGGGGANVLTF. The CDR3 DNA sequence: TGTGCCACGCGGACAGGGGGAGGAGGTGGGGCCAACGTCCTGACTTTC. This chain uses TRBV7-8 with TRBJ2-6; 10 bases line up with TRBD1. Per the germline V gene, CDR1 is SGHVS and CDR2 is FQNEAQ. The CDR3 loop spans 16 amino acids. Unmatched junction bases numbered 9, after V lost 10 bases and J lost 3 bases. Filled out from reference TRBV7-8 and TRBJ2-6, the complete variable domain reads GAGVSQSPRYKVAKRGQDVALRCDPISGHVSLFWYQQALGQGPEFLTYFQNEAQLDKSGLPSDRFFAERPEGSVSTLKIQRTQQEDSAVYLCATRTGGGGGANVLTFGAGSRLTVL.

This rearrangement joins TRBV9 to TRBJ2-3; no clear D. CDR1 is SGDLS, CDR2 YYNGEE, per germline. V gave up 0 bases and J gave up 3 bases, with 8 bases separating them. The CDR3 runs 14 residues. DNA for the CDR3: TGTGCCAGCAGCGTAGGACACAGTACAGATACGCAGTATTTT. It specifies CASSVGHSTDTQYF.

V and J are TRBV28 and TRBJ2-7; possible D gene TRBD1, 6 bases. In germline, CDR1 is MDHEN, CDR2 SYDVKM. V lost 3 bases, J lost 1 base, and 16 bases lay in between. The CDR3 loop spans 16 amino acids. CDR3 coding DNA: TGTGCCAGCAGTTTTGCAATGGACAGTCTATCCTACGAGCAGTACTTC. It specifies CASSFAMDSLSYEQYF.

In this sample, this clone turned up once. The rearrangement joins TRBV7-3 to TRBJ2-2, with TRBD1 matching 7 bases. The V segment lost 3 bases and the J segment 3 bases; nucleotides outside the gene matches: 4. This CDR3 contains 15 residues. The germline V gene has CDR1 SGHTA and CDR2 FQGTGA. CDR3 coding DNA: TGTGCCAGCAGCTTCGGGACAGCCTACACCGGGGAGCTGTTTTTT. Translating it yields CASSFGTAYTGELFF.

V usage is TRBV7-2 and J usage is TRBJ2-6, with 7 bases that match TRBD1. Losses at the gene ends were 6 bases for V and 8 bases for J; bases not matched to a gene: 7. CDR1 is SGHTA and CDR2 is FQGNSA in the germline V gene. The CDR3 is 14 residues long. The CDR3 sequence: CASSQNRGTNVLTF. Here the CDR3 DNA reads TGTGCCAGCAGTCAAAACAGGGGTACCAACGTCCTGACTTTC.

The CDR3 loop is CASSAPRFPYEQYF. CDR3 sequence (DNA): TGTGCCAGCAGTGCCCCCAGATTCCCCTACGAGCAGTACTTC. The chain is built from TRBV6-1 and TRBJ2-7; no clear D. This CDR3 is built from 14 residues. Germline loops: CDR1 MNHNS, CDR2 SASEGT. V was trimmed by 4 bases and J by 2 bases, leaving 12 bases between them.

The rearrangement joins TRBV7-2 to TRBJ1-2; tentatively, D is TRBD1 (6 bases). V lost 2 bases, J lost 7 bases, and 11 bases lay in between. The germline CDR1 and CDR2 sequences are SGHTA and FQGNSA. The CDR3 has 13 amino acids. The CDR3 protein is CASSLNRVGGYTF. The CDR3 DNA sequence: TGTGCCAGCAGCTTAAACAGGGTGGGTGGCTACACCTTC.

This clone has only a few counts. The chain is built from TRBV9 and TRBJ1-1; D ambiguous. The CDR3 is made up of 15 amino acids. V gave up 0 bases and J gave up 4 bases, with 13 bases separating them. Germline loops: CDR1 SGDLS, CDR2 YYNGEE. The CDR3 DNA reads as TGTGCCAGCAGCGTAGACCCCCGATTTGCCACTGAAGCTTTCTTT. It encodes CASSVDPRFATEAFF.

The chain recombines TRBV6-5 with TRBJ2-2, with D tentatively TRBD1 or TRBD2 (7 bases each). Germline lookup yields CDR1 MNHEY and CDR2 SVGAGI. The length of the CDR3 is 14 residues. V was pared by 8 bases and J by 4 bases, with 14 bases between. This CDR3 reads CASQGGGGTGELFF. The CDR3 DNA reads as TGTGCCAGCCAGGGGGGCGGGGGCACCGGGGAGCTGTTTTTT.

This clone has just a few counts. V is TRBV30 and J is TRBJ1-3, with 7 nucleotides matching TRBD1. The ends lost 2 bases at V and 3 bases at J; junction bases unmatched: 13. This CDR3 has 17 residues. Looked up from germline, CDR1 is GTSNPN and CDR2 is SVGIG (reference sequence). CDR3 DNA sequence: TGTGCCTGGAGTAACGAGAGGACAGGTTCTCTTGGAAACACCATATATTTT. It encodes CAWSNERTGSLGNTIYF. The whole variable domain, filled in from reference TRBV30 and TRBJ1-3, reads SQTIHQWPATLVQPVGSPLSLECTVEGTSNPNLYWYRQAAGRGLQLLFYSVGIGQISSEVPQNLSASRPQDRQFILSSKKLLLSDSGFYLCAWSNERTGSLGNTIYFGEGSWLTVV.

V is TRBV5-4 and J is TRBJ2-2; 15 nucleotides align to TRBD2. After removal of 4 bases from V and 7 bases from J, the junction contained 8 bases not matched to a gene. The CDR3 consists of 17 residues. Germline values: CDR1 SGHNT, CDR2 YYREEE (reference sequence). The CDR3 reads CASSRTSGGAGVGELFF. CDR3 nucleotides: TGTGCCAGCAGCCGGACTAGCGGGGGGGCGGGCGTCGGGGAGCTGTTTTTT.

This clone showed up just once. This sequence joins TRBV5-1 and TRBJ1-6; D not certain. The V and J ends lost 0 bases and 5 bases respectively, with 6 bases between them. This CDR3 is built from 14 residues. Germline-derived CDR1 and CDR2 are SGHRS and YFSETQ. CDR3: CASSLGQNNSPLHF. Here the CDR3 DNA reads TGCGCCAGCAGCTTGGGGCAGAATAATTCACCCCTCCACTTT.

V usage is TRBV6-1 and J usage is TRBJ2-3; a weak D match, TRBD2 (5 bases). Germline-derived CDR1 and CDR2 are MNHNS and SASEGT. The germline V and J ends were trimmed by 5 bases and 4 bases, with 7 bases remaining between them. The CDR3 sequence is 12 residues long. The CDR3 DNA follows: TGTGCCAGCAGTACTAGGTCAGATACGCAGTATTTT. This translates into CASSTRSDTQYF.

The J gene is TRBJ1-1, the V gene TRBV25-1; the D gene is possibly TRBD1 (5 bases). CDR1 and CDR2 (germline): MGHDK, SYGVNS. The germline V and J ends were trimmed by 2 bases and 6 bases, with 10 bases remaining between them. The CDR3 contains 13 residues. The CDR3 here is CASSEQGFAEAFF. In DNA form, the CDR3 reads TGTGCCAGCAGTGAACAGGGTTTCGCTGAAGCTTTCTTT.

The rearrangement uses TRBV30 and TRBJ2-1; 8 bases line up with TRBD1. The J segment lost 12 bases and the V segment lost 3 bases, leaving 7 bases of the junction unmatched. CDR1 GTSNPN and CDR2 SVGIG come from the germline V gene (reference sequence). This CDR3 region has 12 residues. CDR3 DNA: TGTGCCTGGAGCTCCGGACAGGGCGGGCAGTTCTTC. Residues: CAWSSGQGGQFF.